This record covers a single TCR beta chain. This record comes from a study of CD8 T cells in Susac syndrome. The CDR3 totals 14 residues. V shed 6 bases, J shed 5 bases, and the junction held 5 bases outside the gene matches. The RNA, 0.5 to 1 ug, was put through reverse transcription using random hexamers. Amplification of TCR beta CDR3 spanned 54 Vbeta and 13 Jbeta via immunoSEQ multiplex PCR. TCRdb re-analysed the immunoSEQ multiplex PCR reads in MiXCR, keeping a single row per CDR3 protein. The table includes about 130,000 distinct CDR3 sequences, roughly 80% detected once. Sequencing targeted TCR beta in T cells from blood (CD8+ and CD4+).

The rearrangement joins TRBV12-3 or TRBV12-4 to TRBJ2-1; 9 bases are shared with TRBD1. The sample taken for sequencing was CD8+ T cells from PBMCs. The source is a human donor with multiple sclerosis. The CDR3 sequence: CASSQRTGDNEQFF. In DNA, the CDR3 is TGTGCCAGCAGCCAGAGGACAGGGGACAATGAGCAGTTCTTC.